At least ten counts were recorded for the clone carrying this TCR beta chain. The antigen remains unidentified. In making TCR cDNA, 5'RACE template switching added a universal primer site and UMIs to it. MiXCR was run by TCRdb on the 5' RACE reads, yielding one entry per CDR3 protein. The sample has approximately 250,000 distinct CDR3 sequences, around 3.5% seen once. Trimming pared 0 bases from V and 6 bases from J, leaving 8 bases between. Per the germline V gene, CDR1 is MNHEY and CDR2 is SVGAGI. The CDR3 is 14 residues long. The sample comes from a study of T cells after yellow fever vaccination. Across the study: For low cell numbers, libraries were made with SMART-Seq v4 Ultra Low Input.

Study-wide findings and caveats: Detected again after the booster were most primary-vaccination clones, at almost 97% CD4 and 70% to 90% CD8. Weaker, the secondary response had a peak occurring faster, on day 5 versus 15.

The source of this sequence is a man aged 18 to 29 who received the YFV17D yellow fever vaccine. The chain joins TRBV6-5 to TRBJ2-2, with D possibly TRBD1 on 5 matching bases. This material consisted of PBMCs, taken 15 days after the yellow fever booster vaccination. The CDR3 loop reads CASSYSVGPGELFF. DNA for the CDR3: TGTGCCAGCAGTTACTCGGTGGGGCCCGGGGAGCTGTTTTTT.